The rows below give T cell receptor beta chains drawn from one sample of a study of cytomegalovirus exposure and HLA in healthy donors. The table came from immunoSEQ multiplex PCR; TCRdb's copy has only in-frame clones and leaves some out. The top ten hold about 7.3% of the sample, which has some 95,000 clones, about 82% seen once. The sample consisted of PBMCs. The origin of the receptors is a man younger than 40 in good health and CMV-seronegative. Each CDR3 is given with its conserved first and last residue. D genes are given only for firm matches. Size is omitted from some rows. Given values are once, few, many or a class for expanded clones.

TRBJ1-2 NA TRBV27 NA CASSSNRLYGYTF TGTGCCAGCAGTTCGAATCGACTGTATGGCTACACCTTC
TRBJ2-7 NA TRBV30 NA CAWSVSRGSYEQYF TGTGCCTGGAGTGTCTCCCGAGGATCCTACGAGCAGTACTTC
TRBJ2-5 TRBD2 TRBV6-5 NA CASSLSSGGETQYF TGTGCCAGCAGTTTGTCTAGCGGGGGGGAGACCCAGTACTTC
TRBJ1-1 NA TRBV6-5 few CASSYNGGDTEAFF TGTGCCAGCAGTTACAACGGCGGGGACACTGAAGCTTTCTTT
TRBJ2-4 TRBD1 TRBV28 once CARGPRTGGAKNIQYF TGTGCCAGGGGACCAAGGACAGGGGGAGCCAAAAACATTCAGTACTTC
TRBJ2-7 NA TRBV5-1 NA CASSRDYEQYF TGCGCCAGCAGCCGGGACTACGAGCAGTACTTC
TRBJ2-1 TRBD2 TRBV27 NA CASRPVRTSGRHEQFF TGTGCCAGCAGACCCGTTAGGACTAGCGGGCGTCATGAGCAGTTCTTC
TRBJ2-3 NA TRBV5-4 NA CASSLVSGREADTQYF TGTGCCAGCAGCTTGGTTTCCGGCAGGGAGGCAGATACGCAGTATTTT
TRBJ2-3 NA TRBV6-5 NA CASRLRGTQYF TGTGCCAGCAGACTAAGGGGTACGCAGTATTTT
TRBJ2-5 TRBD2 TRBV14 NA CASSQRLAGVLQETQYF TGTGCCAGCAGCCAAAGGCTAGCGGGGGTACTCCAAGAGACCCAGTACTTC
TRBJ1-1 TRBD1 TRBV19 few CAARGRVTEAFF TGTGCCGCCAGGGGGCGGGTCACTGAAGCTTTCTTT
TRBJ2-1 TRBD2 TRBV27 few CASSLMLAGGPDEQFF TGTGCCAGCAGTCTGATGCTAGCGGGGGGGCCGGATGAGCAGTTCTTC
TRBJ2-3 NA TRBV25-1 NA CASSEGARKADTQYF TGTGCCAGCAGTGAGGGGGCAAGGAAGGCAGATACGCAGTATTTT
TRBJ2-7 NA TRBV9 NA CASSARATAYEQYF TGTGCCAGCAGCGCCCGAGCTACAGCCTACGAGCAGTACTTC
TRBJ1-4 TRBD1 TRBV6-1 NA CASSELAEGAEKLFF TGTGCCAGCAGTGAATTGGCGGAGGGGGCTGAAAAACTGTTTTTT
TRBJ1-3 TRBD1 TRBV30 few CAWTVGTGVSFGNTIYF TGTGCCTGGACCGTTGGGACAGGGGTATCCTTTGGAAACACCATATATTTT
TRBJ1-2 NA TRBV5-5 NA CASSAETVGTFYGYTF TGTGCCAGCAGCGCGGAGACAGTCGGCACCTTCTATGGCTACACCTTC
TRBJ1-2 NA TRBV30 NA CAWSAVGAQGGYTF TGTGCCTGGAGTGCGGTAGGGGCGCAGGGTGGCTACACCTTC
TRBJ1-2 TRBD1 TRBV18 NA CASSPGTGNGYTF TGTGCCAGCTCACCCGGGACAGGGAATGGCTACACCTTC
TRBJ2-6 NA TRBV10-2 NA CASKQGAGANVLTF TGCGCCAGCAAACAGGGTGCTGGGGCCAACGTCCTGACTTTC
TRBJ2-5 NA TRBV11-2 NA CASNAGETQYF TGTGCCAGCAACGCGGGGGAGACCCAGTACTTC
TRBJ2-1 TRBD1 TRBV13 NA CASSSQGVGEQFF TGTGCCAGCAGCTCACAGGGGGTGGGTGAGCAGTTCTTC
TRBJ2-7 NA TRBV4-1 NA CASSQDDWLYEQYF TGCGCCAGCAGCCAAGATGACTGGTTATACGAGCAGTACTTC
TRBJ2-7 NA TRBV5-1 NA CASSLSGGGILNEQYF TGCGCCAGCAGCCTTTCCGGAGGAGGCATTTTGAACGAGCAGTACTTC
TRBJ2-7 TRBD2 TRBV4-2 once CASSPSPAGLAGGEQYF TGTGCCAGCAGCCCCAGCCCAGCGGGCCTAGCGGGGGGCGAGCAGTACTTC
TRBJ2-7 TRBD2 TRBV18 NA CASSPLGGDSYEQYF TGTGCCAGCTCACCCCTGGGGGGGGATTCCTACGAGCAGTACTTC
TRBJ2-3 NA TRBV11-2 once CASSPGTFGVTDTQYF TGTGCCAGCAGCCCCGGGACTTTCGGCGTCACAGATACGCAGTATTTT
TRBJ2-7 NA TRBV5-1 NA CASSLGRGHGYEQYF TGCGCCAGCAGCTTGGGGAGGGGCCACGGATACGAGCAGTACTTC
TRBJ2-3 NA TRBV18 NA CASSPQRTTDTQYF TGTGCCAGCTCACCACAGCGGACCACAGATACGCAGTATTTT
TRBJ2-5 TRBD1 TRBV9 NA CASSVGQGRETQYF TGTGCCAGCAGCGTAGGACAGGGCAGGGAGACCCAGTACTTC
TRBJ1-2 NA TRBV5-4 NA CASSLAGAGGYTF TGTGCCAGCAGCTTGGCCGGTGCGGGTGGCTACACCTTC
TRBJ1-1 TRBD1 TRBV5-1 few CASSSGTGVYGTEAFF TGCGCCAGCAGCTCAGGGACAGGGGTGTATGGCACTGAAGCTTTCTTT
TRBJ1-6 NA TRBV2 NA CASSESRGNSPLHF TGTGCCAGCAGTGAATCACGGGGAAATTCACCCCTCCACTTT
TRBJ1-1 NA TRBV21-1 NA CASSFPRGGKGFTEAFF TGTGCCAGCAGCTTCCCCCGGGGGGGTAAGGGTTTCACTGAAGCTTTCTTT
TRBJ2-5 NA TRBV7-2 NA CASSFYDQETQYF TGTGCCAGCAGCTTCTACGACCAAGAGACCCAGTACTTC
TRBJ2-1 NA TRBV20-1 NA CSAREDYEQLF TGCAGTGCTAGAGAAGACTATGAGCAGCTCTTC
TRBJ1-2 NA TRBV7-2 NA CASSGSGYGYTF TGTGCCAGCAGCGGCTCCGGGTATGGCTACACCTTC
TRBJ1-1 TRBD1 TRBV7-2 NA CASSGGTGRLTEAFF TGTGCCAGCAGCGGGGGGACAGGGAGGCTCACTGAAGCTTTCTTT
TRBJ1-6 TRBD1 TRBV7-2 NA CASSMTGPSYNSPLHF TGTGCCAGCAGCATGACAGGGCCGTCCTATAATTCACCCCTCCACTTT
TRBJ2-7 NA TRBV29-1 NA CSVGGEGREQYF TGCAGCGTCGGGGGAGAGGGACGCGAGCAGTACTTC
TRBJ2-5 TRBD2 TRBV6-4 few CASSAIAGGQETQYF TGTGCCAGCAGTGCCATAGCGGGGGGGCAAGAGACCCAGTACTTC
TRBJ1-5 NA TRBV10-3 NA CAIKSEARGGDVNQPQHF TGTGCCATCAAATCGGAGGCCCGCGGGGGGGATGTGAATCAGCCCCAGCATTTT
TRBJ1-5 TRBD1 TRBV18 NA CASSHNRGRDQPQHF TGTGCCAGCTCACACAACAGGGGCAGAGATCAGCCCCAGCATTTT
TRBJ1-1 TRBD1 TRBV30 NA CASTQGGPEAFF TGTGCCTCCACCCAGGGGGGTCCTGAAGCTTTCTTT
TRBJ1-4 TRBD1 TRBV9 NA CASGRGTDTKLFF TGTGCCAGCGGCAGGGGGACAGACACAAAACTGTTTTTT
TRBJ1-5 NA TRBV19 NA CASSIYRQDNQPQHF TGTGCCAGTAGTATTTATCGACAGGACAATCAGCCCCAGCATTTT
TRBJ1-6 NA TRBV6-1 few CASEGGPDRNSPLHF TGTGCCAGCGAGGGGGGGCCAGACAGGAATTCACCCCTCCACTTT
TRBJ2-5 TRBD1 TRBV10-3 NA CAISESKGTEETQYF TGTGCCATCAGTGAGTCAAAGGGGACAGAAGAGACCCAGTACTTC
TRBJ2-1 TRBD2 TRBV25-1 NA CASSESSGGASNEQFF TGTGCCAGCAGTGAATCTAGCGGGGGGGCCAGCAATGAGCAGTTCTTC
TRBJ1-6 NA TRBV30 NA CAWSGKGNPYNSPLHF TGTGCCTGGAGTGGAAAGGGGAACCCCTATAATTCACCCCTCCACTTT
TRBJ2-2 TRBD2 TRBV7-9 NA CASSTTSGVTGELFF TGTGCCAGCAGCACGACTAGCGGGGTGACCGGGGAGCTGTTTTTT
TRBJ1-2 TRBD1 TRBV5-4 NA CASSANRGYGYTF TGTGCCAGCAGCGCCAACAGGGGGTATGGCTACACCTTC
TRBJ1-2 TRBD1 TRBV19 NA CASSPRDSHGYTF TGTGCCAGTAGTCCCCGGGACAGCCATGGCTACACCTTC
TRBJ1-6 NA TRBV6-5 NA CASSSPGSNSPLHF TGTGCCAGCAGTTCCCCAGGGTCCAATTCACCCCTCCACTTT